This record looks at one T cell receptor (beta chain) sequence and its context. Trimming cost V 2 bases and J 7 bases, with 17 bases left between them. The germline V gene encodes CDR1 LGHNA and CDR2 YSLEER. The CDR3 extends over 15 amino acids. The entry originates in a study of T cell changes during pregnancy in multiple sclerosis. Using immunoSEQ multiplex PCR, the repertoire was profiled, and TCRdb retains in-frame clones only, with some absent. Among just under 65,000 clones listed, around 92% were seen once. This clonotype originated in a female donor in good health, enrolled as a control in a pregnancy study. The specimen was peripheral blood, collected after pregnancy. This chain connects TRBV4-3 to TRBJ2-5; the D gene is possibly TRBD2 (5 bases). In DNA form, the CDR3 reads TGCGCCAGCAGCCAAAACCAACGGGGTGGATTGACCCAGTACTTC. Its protein product is CASSQNQRGGLTQYF.